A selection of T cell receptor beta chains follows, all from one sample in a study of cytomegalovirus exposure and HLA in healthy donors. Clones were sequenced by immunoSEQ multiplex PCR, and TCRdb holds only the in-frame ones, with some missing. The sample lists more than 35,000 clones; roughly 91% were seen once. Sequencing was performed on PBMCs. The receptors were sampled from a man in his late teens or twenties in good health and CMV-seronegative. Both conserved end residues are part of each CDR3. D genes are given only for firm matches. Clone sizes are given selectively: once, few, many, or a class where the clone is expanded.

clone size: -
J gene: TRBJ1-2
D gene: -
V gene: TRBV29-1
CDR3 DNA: TGCAGCGTTGGGACAGCCTACTATGGCTACACCTTC
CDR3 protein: CSVGTAYYGYTF

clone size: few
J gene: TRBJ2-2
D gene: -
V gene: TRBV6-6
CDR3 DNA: TGTGCCAGCAGTTTGGCAGGGGCTTTCGGGGAGCTGTTTTTT
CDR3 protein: CASSLAGAFGELFF

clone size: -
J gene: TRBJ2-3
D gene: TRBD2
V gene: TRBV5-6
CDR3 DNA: TGTGCCAGCAGCTTGGTGGGGGGGAGGGGAGATACGCAGTATTTT
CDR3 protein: CASSLVGGRGDTQYF

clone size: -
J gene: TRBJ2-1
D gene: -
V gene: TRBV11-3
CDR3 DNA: TGTGCCAGCAGCCTCGGACAGGGAGGGAGTGAGCAGTTCTTC
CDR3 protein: CASSLGQGGSEQFF

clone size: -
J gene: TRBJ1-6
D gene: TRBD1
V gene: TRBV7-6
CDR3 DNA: TGTGCCAGCAGACCTGTTGAGGCGACAGGGGTAGCCTCACCCCTCCACTTT
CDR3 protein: CASRPVEATGVASPLHF

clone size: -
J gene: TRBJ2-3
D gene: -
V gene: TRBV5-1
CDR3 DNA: TGCGCCAGCAGTATACCGACTAGCACAGATACGCAGTATTTT
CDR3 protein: CASSIPTSTDTQYF

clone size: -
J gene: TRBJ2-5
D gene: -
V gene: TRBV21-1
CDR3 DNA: TGTGCCAGCAGTGAAGCGGTCACGGCGGGAGAGGGAAAAGAGACCCAGTACTTC
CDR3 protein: CASSEAVTAGEGKETQYF

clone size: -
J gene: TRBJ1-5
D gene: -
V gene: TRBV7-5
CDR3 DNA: TGTGCCAGAAGCCCGCTCGGGGACGGTCTGGGAGGCAGCAATCAGCCCCAGCATTTT
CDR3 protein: CARSPLGDGLGGSNQPQHF

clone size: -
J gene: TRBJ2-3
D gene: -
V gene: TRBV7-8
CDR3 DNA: TGTGCCAGCAGGGCCTACACAGGGACAGATACGCAGTATTTT
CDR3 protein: CASRAYTGTDTQYF

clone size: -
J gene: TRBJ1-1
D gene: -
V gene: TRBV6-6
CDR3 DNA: TGTGCCAGCAGTTATTCTGGACAAGGGTACACTGAAGCTTTCTTT
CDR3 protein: CASSYSGQGYTEAFF

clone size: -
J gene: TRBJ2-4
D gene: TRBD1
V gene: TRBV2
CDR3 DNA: TGTGCCAGCAGCCCACCGGACAGGCCTGAAATGAACATTCAGTACTTC
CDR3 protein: CASSPPDRPEMNIQYF

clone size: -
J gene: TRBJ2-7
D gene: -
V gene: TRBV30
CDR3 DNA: TGTGCCTGGAGTCTCCAGCGCGAGCAGTACTTC
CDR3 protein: CAWSLQREQYF

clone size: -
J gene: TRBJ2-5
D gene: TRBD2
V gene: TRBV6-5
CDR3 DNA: TGTGCCAGCAGTTACTCACGATCGGGAGGCGAGACCCAGTACTTC
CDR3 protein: CASSYSRSGGETQYF

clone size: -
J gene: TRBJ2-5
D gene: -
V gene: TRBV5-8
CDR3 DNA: TGTGCCAGCAGCTTGAACTGGGAGCAGTACTTC
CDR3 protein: CASSLNWEQYF

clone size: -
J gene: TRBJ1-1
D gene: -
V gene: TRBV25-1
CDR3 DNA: TGTGCCAGCACTCGTAACACTGAAGCTTTCTTT
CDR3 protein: CASTRNTEAFF

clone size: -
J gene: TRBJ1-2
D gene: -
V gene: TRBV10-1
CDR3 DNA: TGCGCCAGCAGTGAGTTCCGGACACCTGGCTACACCTTC
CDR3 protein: CASSEFRTPGYTF

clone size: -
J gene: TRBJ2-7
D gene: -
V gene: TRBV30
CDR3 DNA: TGTGCCTGGAGGGGGACCGGGACACCCCTCACCTACGAGCAGTACTTC
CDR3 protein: CAWRGTGTPLTYEQYF

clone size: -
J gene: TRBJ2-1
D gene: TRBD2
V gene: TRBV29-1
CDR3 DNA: TGCAGCGTTGCCCAGTGGCGGGAGCGACACAATGAGCAGTTCTTC
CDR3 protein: CSVAQWRERHNEQFF

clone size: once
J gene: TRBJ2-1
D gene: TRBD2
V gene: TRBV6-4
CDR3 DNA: TGTGCCAGCAGCGCCTCCGGGACTAGCGGGGATGAGCAGTTCTTC
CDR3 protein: CASSASGTSGDEQFF

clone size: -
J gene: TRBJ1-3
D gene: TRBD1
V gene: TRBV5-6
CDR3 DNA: TGTGCCAGCAGCTTAGCCCCGACAGGGGCTGGAAACACCATATATTTT
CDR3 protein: CASSLAPTGAGNTIYF

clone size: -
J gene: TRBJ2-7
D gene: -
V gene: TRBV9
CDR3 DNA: TGTGCCAGCAGCGTAGATCCAGGTCATACCTACGAGCAGTACTTC
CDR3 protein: CASSVDPGHTYEQYF

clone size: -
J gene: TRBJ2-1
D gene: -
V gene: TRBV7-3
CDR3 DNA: TGTGCCAGCAGCTTAACCGGGGGGCGGATATACAATGAGCAGTTCTTC
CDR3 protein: CASSLTGGRIYNEQFF

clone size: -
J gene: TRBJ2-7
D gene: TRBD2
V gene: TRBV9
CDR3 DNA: TGTGCCAGCAGCAGATGGACTAGCGGGATTAACGAGCAGTACTTC
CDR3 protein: CASSRWTSGINEQYF

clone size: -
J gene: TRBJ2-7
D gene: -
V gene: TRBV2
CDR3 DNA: TGTGCCAGCAATCCAAGACAGGACTCCTACGAGCAGTACTTC
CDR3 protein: CASNPRQDSYEQYF

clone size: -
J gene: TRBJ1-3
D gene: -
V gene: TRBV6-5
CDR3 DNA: TGTGCCAGCAAACCGGGGGGGGGAAACACCATATATTTT
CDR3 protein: CASKPGGGNTIYF

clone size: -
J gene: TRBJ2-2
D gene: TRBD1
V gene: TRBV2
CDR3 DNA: TGTGCCAGCTCACTTGGGACAGGGACCACCGGGGAGCTGTTTTTT
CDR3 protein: CASSLGTGTTGELFF

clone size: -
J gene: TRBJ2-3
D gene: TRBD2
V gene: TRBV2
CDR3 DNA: TGTGCCAGCAGTCGACTAGCGGGGGCCGACACAGATACGCAGTATTTT
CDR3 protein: CASSRLAGADTDTQYF

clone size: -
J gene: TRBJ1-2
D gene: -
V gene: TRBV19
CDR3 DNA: TGTGCCAGTAGTATTTCGACAGGAGCTAACTATGGCTACACCTTC
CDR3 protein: CASSISTGANYGYTF

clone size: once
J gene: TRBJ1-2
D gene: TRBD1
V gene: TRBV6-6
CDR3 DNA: TGTGCCAGCAGTCGTTTTGGGACAGGTGACTATGGCTACACCTTC
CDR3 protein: CASSRFGTGDYGYTF